The rows below give T cell receptor beta chains drawn from one sample of a study of blood T cells in healthy people across ages. Each CDR3 protein gets one entry after TCRdb re-called the 5' RACE reads with MiXCR. The sample shows about 970,000 distinct CDR3 sequences, just over 50% of them seen only once. Sequencing was carried out using blood. The receptors were sampled from a woman aged 55-70 years in good health. Each CDR3 is given with its conserved first and last residue.

j_gene,v_gene,CDR3aa
TRBJ2-1,TRBV18,CASSPPNSRPFGQFF
TRBJ2-1,TRBV25-1,CASSVRDGDNEQFF
TRBJ2-3,TRBV6-2/TRBV6-3,CATCPGTGVFSSTDTQYF
TRBJ2-1,TRBV10-3,CAISASRDGEQFF
TRBJ1-3,TRBV28,CASSPPGSAGNTIYF
.,TRBV15,CATSTGLDRVSYNEQYF
TRBJ2-5,TRBV15,CATSRDQGSQETQYF
TRBJ2-5,TRBV11-2,CASSLIVRGPGQYF
TRBJ2-7,TRBV20-1,CSAPSGRGDFYEQYF
.,TRBV3-1,CASSQEERGKGRIIETQYF
TRBJ1-5,TRBV6-6,CASSYSQGGGEQPQHF
TRBJ1-3,TRBV27,CASSNFGSSGNTIYF
TRBJ2-7,TRBV7-2,CASRGRLKDYEQYF
TRBJ2-7,TRBV7-3,CASSPGALGTYEQYF
TRBJ1-1,TRBV3-1,CASSQGQGVNTEAFF
TRBJ2-1,TRBV6-2/TRBV6-3,CASSYLGTSGAYNGQFF
TRBJ2-3,TRBV2,CASSVGTSGSADTQYF
TRBJ2-7,TRBV7-9,CASSLGPGGEPEQYF
TRBJ1-5,TRBV5-6,CASSLSRWTHSNQPQHF
TRBJ1-5,TRBV28,CASSLGTYQPQHF
TRBJ2-7,TRBV4-2,CASSQGWGDLRLYEQYF
.,TRBV29-1,CSQIPGSHEQYF
TRBJ1-6,TRBV2,CASKPEQNYNSPLHF
TRBJ2-1,TRBV29-1,CSVEGRGNSYNEQFF